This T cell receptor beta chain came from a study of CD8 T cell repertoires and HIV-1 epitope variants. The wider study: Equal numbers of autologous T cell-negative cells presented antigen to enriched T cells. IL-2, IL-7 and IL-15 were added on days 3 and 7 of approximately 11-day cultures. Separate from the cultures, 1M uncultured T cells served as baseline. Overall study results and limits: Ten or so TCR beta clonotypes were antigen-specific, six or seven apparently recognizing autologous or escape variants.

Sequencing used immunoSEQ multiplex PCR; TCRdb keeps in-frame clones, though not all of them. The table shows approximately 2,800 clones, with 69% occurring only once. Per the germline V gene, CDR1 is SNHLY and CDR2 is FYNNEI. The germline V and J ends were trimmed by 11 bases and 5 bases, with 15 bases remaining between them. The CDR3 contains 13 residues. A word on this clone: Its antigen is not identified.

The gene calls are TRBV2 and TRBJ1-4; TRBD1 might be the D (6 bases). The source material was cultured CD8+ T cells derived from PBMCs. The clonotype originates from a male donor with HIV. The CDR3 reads CAWGGQTNEKLFF. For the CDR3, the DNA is TGTGCCTGGGGGGGGCAGACCAATGAAAAACTGTTTTTT. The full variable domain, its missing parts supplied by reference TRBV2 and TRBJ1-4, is EPEVTQTPSHQVTQMGQEVILRCVPISNHLYFYWYRQILGQKVEFLVSFYNNEISEKSEIFDDQFSVERPDGSNFTLKIRSTKLEDSAMYFCAWGGQTNEKLFFGSGTQLSVL.